Listed below are T cell receptor beta chains from one sample, sequenced in a study of PD-1 blockade in classical Hodgkin lymphoma. TCRdb's table, derived via immunoSEQ multiplex PCR, lists solely in-frame clones and lacks some. The sample includes approximately 65,000 clones, about 90% of them seen just once. Material: peripheral blood mononuclear cells (PBMCs), obtained before the fourth cycle of nivolumab. The receptors here all came from a human donor with classical Hodgkin lymphoma. Each CDR3 is given with its conserved first and last residue. Fields, in order: V gene, D gene, J gene, clone size, CDR3 protein, CDR3 DNA. The D gene is left open where the match is weak. Clone size is shown for a subset of rows, as once, few, many or a class of expanded clone.

v_call: TRBV7-2; d_call: -; j_call: TRBJ2-7; clone_size: -; cdr3_aa: CASSLAGIYEQYF; cdr3_nt: TGTGCCAGCAGCTTGGCGGGGATCTACGAGCAGTACTTC
v_call: TRBV29-1; d_call: -; j_call: TRBJ2-1; clone_size: once; cdr3_aa: CSVEAYSYNEQFF; cdr3_nt: TGCAGCGTTGAGGCATACTCCTACAATGAGCAGTTCTTC
v_call: TRBV6-6; d_call: -; j_call: TRBJ2-3; clone_size: once; cdr3_aa: CASSSRSEGDTQYF; cdr3_nt: TGTGCCAGCAGTTCCCGGTCTGAGGGAGATACGCAGTATTTT
v_call: TRBV25-1; d_call: -; j_call: TRBJ1-2; clone_size: -; cdr3_aa: CASRPTHSTARNNYGYTF; cdr3_nt: TGTGCCAGCAGGCCAACTCACTCGACAGCGAGAAACAACTATGGCTACACCTTC
v_call: TRBV7-6; d_call: TRBD1; j_call: TRBJ2-7; clone_size: -; cdr3_aa: CASSFRQGAYEQYF; cdr3_nt: TGTGCCAGCAGCTTTCGACAGGGAGCCTACGAGCAGTACTTC
v_call: TRBV6-6; d_call: -; j_call: TRBJ2-7; clone_size: few; cdr3_aa: CASSPSSYEQYF; cdr3_nt: TGTGCCAGCAGCCCCAGCTCCTACGAGCAGTACTTC
v_call: TRBV18; d_call: TRBD2; j_call: TRBJ2-5; clone_size: -; cdr3_aa: CASSPNGLAGVETQYF; cdr3_nt: TGTGCCAGCTCACCAAACGGGCTAGCGGGGGTAGAGACCCAGTACTTC
v_call: TRBV4-1; d_call: -; j_call: TRBJ1-3; clone_size: -; cdr3_aa: CASSQEGAGILGNTIYF; cdr3_nt: TGCGCCAGCAGCCAAGAGGGGGCAGGTATCCTCGGAAACACCATATATTTT
v_call: TRBV9; d_call: -; j_call: TRBJ1-1; clone_size: -; cdr3_aa: CASSVDLPQGVNTEAFF; cdr3_nt: TGTGCCAGCAGCGTAGATCTCCCTCAAGGGGTGAACACTGAAGCTTTCTTT
v_call: TRBV7-9; d_call: TRBD1; j_call: TRBJ2-1; clone_size: -; cdr3_aa: CASSTGQGLNNEQFF; cdr3_nt: TGTGCCAGCAGCACGGGACAGGGGTTGAACAATGAGCAGTTCTTC
v_call: TRBV7-9; d_call: TRBD1; j_call: TRBJ2-2; clone_size: -; cdr3_aa: CASSFYLIGQGLHGELFF; cdr3_nt: TGTGCCAGCAGCTTCTATCTGATTGGACAGGGGCTTCACGGGGAGCTGTTTTTT
v_call: TRBV13; d_call: -; j_call: TRBJ2-1; clone_size: -; cdr3_aa: CASSLGTAVNEQFF; cdr3_nt: TGTGCCAGCAGCTTAGGGACAGCAGTCAATGAGCAGTTCTTC
v_call: TRBV2; d_call: -; j_call: TRBJ2-7; clone_size: -; cdr3_aa: CASRGTRYEQYF; cdr3_nt: TGTGCCAGCAGGGGGACACGGTACGAGCAGTACTTC
v_call: TRBV10-3; d_call: -; j_call: TRBJ2-5; clone_size: -; cdr3_aa: CAISESTGQETQYF; cdr3_nt: TGTGCCATCAGTGAGTCGACAGGCCAAGAGACCCAGTACTTC
v_call: TRBV7-4; d_call: -; j_call: TRBJ1-2; clone_size: -; cdr3_aa: CASSLAGSEGANYGYTF; cdr3_nt: TGTGCCAGCAGCTTAGCAGGGTCGGAGGGGGCTAACTATGGCTACACCTTC
v_call: TRBV5-1; d_call: -; j_call: TRBJ2-3; clone_size: -; cdr3_aa: CASRNLTDTQYF; cdr3_nt: TGCGCCAGCAGAAACCTTACAGATACGCAGTATTTT
v_call: TRBV5-1; d_call: TRBD2; j_call: TRBJ2-5; clone_size: -; cdr3_aa: CASSKGLAGLEIKTQYF; cdr3_nt: TGCGCCAGCAGCAAGGGACTAGCGGGGCTTGAGATAAAGACCCAGTACTTC
v_call: TRBV30; d_call: -; j_call: TRBJ2-1; clone_size: -; cdr3_aa: CAWGGLNEQFF; cdr3_nt: TGTGCCTGGGGGGGCCTCAATGAGCAGTTCTTC
v_call: TRBV29-1; d_call: TRBD2; j_call: TRBJ2-3; clone_size: -; cdr3_aa: CSVSPTSGTDTQYF; cdr3_nt: TGCAGCGTGTCCCCAACTAGCGGGACAGATACGCAGTATTTT
v_call: TRBV18; d_call: -; j_call: TRBJ2-5; clone_size: -; cdr3_aa: CASSGAVQETQYF; cdr3_nt: TGTGCCAGCTCAGGGGCAGTCCAAGAGACCCAGTACTTC
v_call: TRBV4-1; d_call: TRBD2; j_call: TRBJ2-3; clone_size: -; cdr3_aa: CASSQDSGGSADTQYF; cdr3_nt: TGCGCCAGCAGCCAAGATTCGGGGGGTAGCGCAGATACGCAGTATTTT
v_call: TRBV5-1; d_call: TRBD1; j_call: TRBJ2-7; clone_size: -; cdr3_aa: CASKIDRATYEQYF; cdr3_nt: TGCGCCAGTAAAATCGACAGGGCTACCTACGAGCAGTACTTC
v_call: TRBV9; d_call: -; j_call: TRBJ1-3; clone_size: -; cdr3_aa: CASSGNTIYF; cdr3_nt: TGTGCCAGCAGCGGAAACACCATATATTTT
v_call: TRBV6-4; d_call: TRBD1; j_call: TRBJ1-2; clone_size: -; cdr3_aa: CASSLDPDRLGALYGYTF; cdr3_nt: TGTGCCAGCAGTTTAGATCCGGACAGGTTGGGGGCTCTCTATGGCTACACCTTC
v_call: TRBV7-2; d_call: -; j_call: TRBJ1-1; clone_size: -; cdr3_aa: CASSLGAGNTEAFF; cdr3_nt: TGTGCCAGCAGCTTAGGTGCAGGGAACACTGAAGCTTTCTTT
v_call: TRBV6-5; d_call: -; j_call: TRBJ1-6; clone_size: -; cdr3_aa: CASRAITLISPLHF; cdr3_nt: TGTGCCAGCAGGGCGATCACCTTAATTTCACCCCTCCACTTT
v_call: TRBV15; d_call: -; j_call: TRBJ1-2; clone_size: -; cdr3_aa: CATSRDLSGTKNGYTF; cdr3_nt: TGTGCCACCAGCAGAGATCTTTCCGGGACTAAAAATGGCTACACCTTC
v_call: TRBV2; d_call: -; j_call: TRBJ2-7; clone_size: -; cdr3_aa: CASSELVSEQYF; cdr3_nt: TGTGCCAGCAGCGAACTAGTTTCCGAGCAGTACTTC
v_call: TRBV10-3; d_call: -; j_call: TRBJ1-5; clone_size: -; cdr3_aa: CAISVTDNQPQHF; cdr3_nt: TGTGCCATCAGTGTGACGGACAATCAGCCCCAGCATTTT
v_call: TRBV6-6; d_call: -; j_call: TRBJ2-7; clone_size: -; cdr3_aa: CASSYTVYEQYF; cdr3_nt: TGTGCCAGCAGTTACACCGTATACGAGCAGTACTTC
v_call: TRBV6-5; d_call: -; j_call: TRBJ2-7; clone_size: -; cdr3_aa: CASSYLQGYEQYF; cdr3_nt: TGTGCCAGCAGTTACTTACAGGGCTACGAGCAGTACTTC
v_call: TRBV10-3; d_call: -; j_call: TRBJ1-4; clone_size: -; cdr3_aa: CAISEFRAGATNEKLFF; cdr3_nt: TGTGCCATCAGTGAGTTCAGGGCAGGGGCAACTAATGAAAAACTGTTTTTT
v_call: TRBV19; d_call: TRBD1; j_call: TRBJ1-5; clone_size: -; cdr3_aa: CASSPMTGGTQPQHF; cdr3_nt: TGTGCCAGTAGTCCCATGACAGGGGGCACGCAGCCCCAGCATTTT
v_call: TRBV29-1; d_call: TRBD1; j_call: TRBJ2-5; clone_size: -; cdr3_aa: CSVDRGQSRKETQYF; cdr3_nt: TGCAGCGTAGACAGGGGGCAGTCACGAAAAGAGACCCAGTACTTC
v_call: TRBV7-2; d_call: -; j_call: TRBJ2-2; clone_size: once; cdr3_aa: CASSLAGGANTGELFF; cdr3_nt: TGTGCCAGCAGCTTAGCCGGGGGCGCAAACACCGGGGAGCTGTTTTTT
v_call: TRBV25-1; d_call: -; j_call: TRBJ1-5; clone_size: -; cdr3_aa: CASSAGTHNQPQHF; cdr3_nt: TGTGCCAGCAGTGCCGGGACACACAATCAGCCCCAGCATTTT
v_call: TRBV6-1; d_call: TRBD1; j_call: TRBJ1-6; clone_size: -; cdr3_aa: CASSEGTGGRSPLHF; cdr3_nt: TGTGCCAGCAGTGAAGGGACAGGGGGACGGTCACCCCTCCACTTT
v_call: TRBV5-1; d_call: -; j_call: TRBJ1-4; clone_size: -; cdr3_aa: CASSLGPLVQFREKLFF; cdr3_nt: TGCGCCAGCAGCTTAGGGCCTTTAGTGCAGTTTCGTGAAAAACTGTTTTTT
v_call: TRBV11-2; d_call: -; j_call: TRBJ2-7; clone_size: -; cdr3_aa: CASSSLGDIHLQYEQYF; cdr3_nt: TGTGCCAGCAGCTCCCTAGGGGACATCCATCTTCAATACGAGCAGTACTTC
v_call: TRBV30; d_call: -; j_call: TRBJ2-1; clone_size: -; cdr3_aa: CAWSVREGLNHEQFF; cdr3_nt: TGTGCCTGGAGTGTACGCGAGGGTTTAAACCATGAGCAGTTCTTC
v_call: TRBV9; d_call: TRBD1; j_call: TRBJ1-6; clone_size: -; cdr3_aa: CASSVGQGDPSPLHF; cdr3_nt: TGTGCCAGCAGCGTAGGGCAGGGGGATCCCTCACCCCTCCACTTT
v_call: TRBV5-8; d_call: -; j_call: TRBJ2-7; clone_size: once; cdr3_aa: CASSQGLAGTAEQYF; cdr3_nt: TGTGCCAGCAGCCAGGGGTTAGCAGGGACCGCGGAGCAGTACTTC
v_call: TRBV5-4; d_call: -; j_call: TRBJ2-1; clone_size: -; cdr3_aa: CASSSPGPSGDEQFF; cdr3_nt: TGTGCCAGCAGCTCCCCGGGACCCTCGGGGGATGAGCAGTTCTTC
v_call: TRBV6-1; d_call: TRBD1; j_call: TRBJ1-2; clone_size: -; cdr3_aa: CASSELGQGWNNYGYTF; cdr3_nt: TGTGCCAGCAGTGAACTTGGACAGGGATGGAACAACTATGGCTACACCTTC
v_call: TRBV6-1; d_call: -; j_call: TRBJ2-3; clone_size: few; cdr3_aa: CASSEVSDTQYF; cdr3_nt: TGTGCCAGCAGTGAAGTTTCTGATACGCAGTATTTT
v_call: TRBV7-8; d_call: -; j_call: TRBJ1-5; clone_size: -; cdr3_aa: CASSPLPGNQPQHF; cdr3_nt: TGTGCCAGCAGCCCACTTCCCGGGAATCAGCCCCAGCATTTT
v_call: TRBV5-6; d_call: TRBD2; j_call: TRBJ2-3; clone_size: -; cdr3_aa: CASSRVSGGLSTDTQYF; cdr3_nt: TGTGCCAGCAGCCGTGTTAGCGGGGGCCTCAGCACAGATACGCAGTATTTT